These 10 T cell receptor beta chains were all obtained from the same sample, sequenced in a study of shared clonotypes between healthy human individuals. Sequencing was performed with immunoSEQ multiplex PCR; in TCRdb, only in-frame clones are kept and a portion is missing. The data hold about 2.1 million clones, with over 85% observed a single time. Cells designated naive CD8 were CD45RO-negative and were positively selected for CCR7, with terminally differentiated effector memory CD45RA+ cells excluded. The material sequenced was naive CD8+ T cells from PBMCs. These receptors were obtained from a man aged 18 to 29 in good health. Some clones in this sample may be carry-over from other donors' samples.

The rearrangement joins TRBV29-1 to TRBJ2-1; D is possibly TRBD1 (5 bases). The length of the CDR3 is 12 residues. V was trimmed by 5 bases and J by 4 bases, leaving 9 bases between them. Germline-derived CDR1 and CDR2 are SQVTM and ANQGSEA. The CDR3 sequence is CSVFGQYNEQFF. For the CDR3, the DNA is TGCAGCGTTTTTGGACAATACAATGAGCAGTTCTTC.

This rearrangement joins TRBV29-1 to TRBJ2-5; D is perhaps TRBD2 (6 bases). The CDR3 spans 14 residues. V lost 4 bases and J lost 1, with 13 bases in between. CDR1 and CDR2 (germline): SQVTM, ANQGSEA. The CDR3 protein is CSVGGRGTQETQYF. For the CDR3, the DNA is TGCAGCGTTGGGGGTCGCGGGACCCAAGAGACCCAGTACTTC.

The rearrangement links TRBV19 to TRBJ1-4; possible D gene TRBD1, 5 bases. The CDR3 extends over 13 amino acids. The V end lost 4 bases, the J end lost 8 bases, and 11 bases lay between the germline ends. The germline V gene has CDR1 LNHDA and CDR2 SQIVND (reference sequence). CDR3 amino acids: CASSTTGWEKLFF. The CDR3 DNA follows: TGTGCCAGTAGTACCACAGGTTGGGAAAAACTGTTTTTT.

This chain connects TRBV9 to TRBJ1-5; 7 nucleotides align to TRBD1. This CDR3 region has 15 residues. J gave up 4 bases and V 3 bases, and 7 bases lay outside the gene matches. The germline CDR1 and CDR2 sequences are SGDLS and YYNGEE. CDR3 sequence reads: CASSGQGWANQPQHF. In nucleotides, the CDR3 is TGTGCCAGCAGCGGACAGGGATGGGCAAATCAGCCCCAGCATTTT.

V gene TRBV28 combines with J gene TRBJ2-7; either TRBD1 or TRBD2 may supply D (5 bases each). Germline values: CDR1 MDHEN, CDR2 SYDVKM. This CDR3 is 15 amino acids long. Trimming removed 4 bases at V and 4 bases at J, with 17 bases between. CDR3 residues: CASSSPSGTLYEQYF. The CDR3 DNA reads TGTGCCAGCAGTTCCCCTTCAGGGACGCTTTACGAGCAGTACTTC.

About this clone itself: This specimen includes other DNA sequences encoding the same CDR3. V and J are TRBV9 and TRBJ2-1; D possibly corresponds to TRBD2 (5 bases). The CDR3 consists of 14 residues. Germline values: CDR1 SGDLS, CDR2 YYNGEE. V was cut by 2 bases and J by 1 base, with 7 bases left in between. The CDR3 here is CASSVGESYNEQFF. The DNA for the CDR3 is TGTGCCAGCAGCGTCGGGGAGTCCTACAATGAGCAGTTCTTC.

The DNA of the CDR3 is TGCGCCAGCACCCCCGGACTAGCGGGAGTCTGGGAGCAGTTCTTC. It translates to CASTPGLAGVWEQFF. This chain joins TRBV5-1 and TRBJ2-1; 13 bases line up with TRBD2. CDR3 length equals 15 residues. CDR1 is SGHRS and CDR2 is YFSETQ in the germline V gene. The trim removed 6 bases at V and 10 bases at J, leaving 10 bases unmatched.

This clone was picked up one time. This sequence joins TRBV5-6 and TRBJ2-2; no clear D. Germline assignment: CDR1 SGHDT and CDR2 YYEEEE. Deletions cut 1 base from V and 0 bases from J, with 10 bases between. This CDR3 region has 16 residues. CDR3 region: CASSLYGSTNTGELFF. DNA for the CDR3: TGTGCCAGCAGCTTGTACGGTTCAACGAACACCGGGGAGCTGTTTTTT.

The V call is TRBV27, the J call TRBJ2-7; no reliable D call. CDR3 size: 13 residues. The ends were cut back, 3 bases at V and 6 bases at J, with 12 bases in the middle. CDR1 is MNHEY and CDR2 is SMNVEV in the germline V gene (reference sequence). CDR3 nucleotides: TGTGCCAGCAGTTTGGGTCCCAAGGTCGAGCAGTACTTC. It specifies CASSLGPKVEQYF.

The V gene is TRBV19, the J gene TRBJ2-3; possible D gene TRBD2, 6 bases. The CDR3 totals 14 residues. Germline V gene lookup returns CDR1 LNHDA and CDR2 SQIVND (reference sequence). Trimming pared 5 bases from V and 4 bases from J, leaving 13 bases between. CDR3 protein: CASSVWEAPDTQYF. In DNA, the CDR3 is TGTGCCAGTAGTGTGTGGGAGGCCCCAGATACGCAGTATTTT.